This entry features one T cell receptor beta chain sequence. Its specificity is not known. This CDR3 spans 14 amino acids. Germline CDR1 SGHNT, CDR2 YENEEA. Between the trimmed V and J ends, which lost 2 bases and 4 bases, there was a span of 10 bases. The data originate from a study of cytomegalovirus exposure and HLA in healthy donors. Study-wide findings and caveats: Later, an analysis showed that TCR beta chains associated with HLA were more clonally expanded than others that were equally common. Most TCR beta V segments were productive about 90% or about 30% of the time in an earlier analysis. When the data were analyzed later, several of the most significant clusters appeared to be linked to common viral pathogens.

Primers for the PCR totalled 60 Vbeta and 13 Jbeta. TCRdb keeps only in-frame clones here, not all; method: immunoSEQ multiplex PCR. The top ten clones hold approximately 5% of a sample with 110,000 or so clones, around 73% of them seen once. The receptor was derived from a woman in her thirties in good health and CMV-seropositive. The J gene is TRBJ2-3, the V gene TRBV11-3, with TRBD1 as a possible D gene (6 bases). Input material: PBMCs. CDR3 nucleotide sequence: TGTGCCAGCAGCTTAACAGGGCCGGCAGATACGCAGTATTTT. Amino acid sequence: CASSLTGPADTQYF.